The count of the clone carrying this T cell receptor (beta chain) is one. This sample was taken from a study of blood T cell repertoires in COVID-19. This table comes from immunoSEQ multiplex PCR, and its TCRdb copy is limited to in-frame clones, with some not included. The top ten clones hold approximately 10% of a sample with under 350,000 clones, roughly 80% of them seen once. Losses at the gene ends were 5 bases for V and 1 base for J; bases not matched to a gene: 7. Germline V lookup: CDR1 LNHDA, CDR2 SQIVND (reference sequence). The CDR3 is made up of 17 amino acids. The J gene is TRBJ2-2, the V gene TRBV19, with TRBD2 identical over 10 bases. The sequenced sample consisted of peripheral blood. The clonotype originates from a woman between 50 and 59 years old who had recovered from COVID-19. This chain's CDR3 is CASSSVGLAENTGELFF. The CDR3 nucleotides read TGTGCCAGTAGTTCGGTCGGACTAGCGGAGAACACCGGGGAGCTGTTTTTT.